The 3 T cell receptor beta chains reported below all come from one sample, sequenced in a study of shared clonotypes between healthy human individuals. Here immunoSEQ multiplex PCR was the method, and the copy in TCRdb shows in-frame clones only, minus some. This table has 2 million to 2.5 million clones, over 85% appearing once. The sequenced material came from naive CD4+ T cells from PBMCs. Subset specified: CD45RA+ positively selected. The receptors derive from a man aged 18 to 30 in good health. Some clones in this sample may be carry-over from other donors' samples.

In this sample, this clone turned up once. The chain links TRBV7-6 to TRBJ2-7; 7 nucleotides align to TRBD2. J gave up 4 bases and V 3 bases, and 6 bases lay outside the gene matches. The CDR3 length is 14 residues. The V gene's germline CDR1 is SGHVS and CDR2 FNYEAQ. CDR3 in amino acids: CASSFAGERYEQYF. For the CDR3, the DNA is TGTGCCAGCAGCTTCGCGGGAGAGAGGTACGAGCAGTACTTC. Variable domain in full (rest from reference TRBV7-6 and TRBJ2-7): GAGVSQSPRYKVTKRGQDVALRCDPISGHVSLYWYRQALGQGPEFLTYFNYEAQQDKSGLPNDRFSAERPEGSISTLTIQRTEQRDSAMYRCASSFAGERYEQYFGPGTRLTVT.

This chain links TRBV4-2 with TRBJ1-4; D may be TRBD1 (6 bases). The CDR3 has 17 residues. Looked up from germline, CDR1 is LGHNA and CDR2 is YNFKEQ. V lost 4 bases and J 3 bases, leaving 18 bases between the germline ends. The CDR3: CASSLITGRPSNEKLFF. The CDR3 DNA follows: TGTGCCAGCAGCCTAATCACAGGGCGACCTTCTAATGAAAAACTGTTTTTT.

V is TRBV12-5 and J is TRBJ1-2; 7 bases are a match to TRBD1. The CDR3 sequence is 16 residues long. Trimming removed 6 bases from V and 8 bases from J; junction bases left unmatched: 18. Per the germline V gene, CDR1 is LGHNT and CDR2 is FRNRAP. This CDR3 is CASGRGPGQLAGGYTF. DNA for the CDR3: TGTGCTAGTGGCCGAGGTCCGGGACAGTTGGCGGGCGGCTACACCTTC.